Detailed here is one T cell receptor (beta chain). The antigen remains undetermined. As originally analysed: Junction-only sequences produced by ImmunoSEQ had no quality scores, so filtering differed. The table came from immunoSEQ multiplex PCR; TCRdb's copy has only in-frame clones and leaves some out. The V and J calls and the clone size are those of that table, but D and trimming were determined from the DNA. Of some 1.5 million clones in the sample, 95% to 99% were seen once. These data belong to a study of shared clonotypes between healthy human individuals. Germline CDR1 KGHSH, CDR2 LQKENI. There are 15 residues in the CDR3. V was clipped by 1 base and J by 4 bases, with 11 bases between them. Whole-study results and caveats: Tissues were not sampled, only blood, and their repertoires likely differ.

The source is a man aged 25-45 years in good health. The chain joins TRBV18 to TRBJ2-1, with D perhaps TRBD1 or TRBD2 (5 bases each). The sequenced sample was naive CD4+ T cells sorted from blood. Subset meaning: CD45RA+ positively selected. The CDR3 DNA reads as TGTGCCAGCTCACCACTGGGGGATCGGTACAATGAGCAGTTCTTC. It yields the protein CASSPLGDRYNEQFF.